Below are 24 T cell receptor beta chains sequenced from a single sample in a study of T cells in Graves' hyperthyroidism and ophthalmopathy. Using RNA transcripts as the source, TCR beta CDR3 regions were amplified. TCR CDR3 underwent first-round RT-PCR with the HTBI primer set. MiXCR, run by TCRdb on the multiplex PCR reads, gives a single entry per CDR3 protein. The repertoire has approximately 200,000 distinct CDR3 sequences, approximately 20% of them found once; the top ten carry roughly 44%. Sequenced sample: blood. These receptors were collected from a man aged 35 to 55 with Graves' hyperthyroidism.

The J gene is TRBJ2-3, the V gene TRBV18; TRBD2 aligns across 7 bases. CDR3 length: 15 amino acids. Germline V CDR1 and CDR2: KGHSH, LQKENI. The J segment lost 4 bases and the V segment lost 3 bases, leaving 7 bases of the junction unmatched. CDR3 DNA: TGTGCCAGCTCACCCAGCGGGGAGCCGGCAGATACGCAGTATTTT. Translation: CASSPSGEPADTQYF.

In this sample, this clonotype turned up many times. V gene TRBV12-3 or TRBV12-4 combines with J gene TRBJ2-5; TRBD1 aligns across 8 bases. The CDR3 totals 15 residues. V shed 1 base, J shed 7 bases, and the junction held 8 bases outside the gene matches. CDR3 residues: CASSLGGQVFRTQYF. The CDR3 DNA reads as TGTGCCAGCAGTTTAGGGGGACAGGTGTTTCGGACCCAGTACTTC.

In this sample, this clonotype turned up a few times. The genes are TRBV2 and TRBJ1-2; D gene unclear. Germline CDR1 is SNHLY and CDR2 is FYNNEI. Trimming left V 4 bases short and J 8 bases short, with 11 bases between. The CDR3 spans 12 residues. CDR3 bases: TGTGCCAGCAGTGTCGGCCTAGGGGGCTACACCTTC. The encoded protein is CASSVGLGGYTF.

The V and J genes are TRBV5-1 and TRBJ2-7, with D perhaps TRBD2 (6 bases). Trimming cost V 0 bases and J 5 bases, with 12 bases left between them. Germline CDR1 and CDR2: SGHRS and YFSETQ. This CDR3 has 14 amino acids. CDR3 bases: TGCGCCAGCAGCTTGGCCGCGGGGACCCACGAGCAGTACTTC. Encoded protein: CASSLAAGTHEQYF.

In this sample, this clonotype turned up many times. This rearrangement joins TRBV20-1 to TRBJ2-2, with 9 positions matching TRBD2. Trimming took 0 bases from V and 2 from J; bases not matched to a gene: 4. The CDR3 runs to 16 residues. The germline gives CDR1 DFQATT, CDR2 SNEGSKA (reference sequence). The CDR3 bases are TGCAGTGCTAGAGATGTAGCGGGGGTCAACACCGGGGAGCTGTTTTTT. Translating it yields CSARDVAGVNTGELFF.

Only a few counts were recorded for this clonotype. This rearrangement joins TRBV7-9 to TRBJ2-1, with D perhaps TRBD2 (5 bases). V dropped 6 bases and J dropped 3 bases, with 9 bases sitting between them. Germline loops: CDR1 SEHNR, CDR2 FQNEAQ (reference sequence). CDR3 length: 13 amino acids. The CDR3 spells CASRQTNYNEQFF. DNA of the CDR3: TGTGCCAGCAGACAGACTAACTACAATGAGCAGTTCTTC.

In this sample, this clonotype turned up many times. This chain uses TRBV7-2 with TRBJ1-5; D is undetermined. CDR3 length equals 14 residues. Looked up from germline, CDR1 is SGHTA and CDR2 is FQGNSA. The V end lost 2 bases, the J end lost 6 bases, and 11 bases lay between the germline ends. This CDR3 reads CASSLRDSGQPQHF. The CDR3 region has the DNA TGTGCCAGCAGCTTACGGGATTCAGGTCAGCCCCAGCATTTT.

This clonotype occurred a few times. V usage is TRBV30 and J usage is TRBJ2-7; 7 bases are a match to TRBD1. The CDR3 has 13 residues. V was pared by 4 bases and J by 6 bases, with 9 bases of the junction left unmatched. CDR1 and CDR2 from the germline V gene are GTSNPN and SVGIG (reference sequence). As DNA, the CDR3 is TGTGCCTGGACGGGACAGCCCCAGAGCGAGCAGTACTTC. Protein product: CAWTGQPQSEQYF.

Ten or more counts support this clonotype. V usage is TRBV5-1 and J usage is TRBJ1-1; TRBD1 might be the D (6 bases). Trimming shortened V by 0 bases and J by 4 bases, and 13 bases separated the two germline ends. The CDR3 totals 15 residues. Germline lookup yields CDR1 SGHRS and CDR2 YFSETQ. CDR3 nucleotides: TGCGCCAGCAGCTTGGGGGGGGCACTGGGCACTGAAGCTTTCTTT. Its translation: CASSLGGALGTEAFF.

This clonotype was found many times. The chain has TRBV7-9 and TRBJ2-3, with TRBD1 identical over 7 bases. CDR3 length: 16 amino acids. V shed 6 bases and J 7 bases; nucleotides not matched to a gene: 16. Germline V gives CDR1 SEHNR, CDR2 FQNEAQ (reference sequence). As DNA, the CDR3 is TGTGCCAGCAGTCACAGGGGCCTTCCTGAGCGGAATACGCAGTATTTT. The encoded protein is CASSHRGLPERNTQYF.

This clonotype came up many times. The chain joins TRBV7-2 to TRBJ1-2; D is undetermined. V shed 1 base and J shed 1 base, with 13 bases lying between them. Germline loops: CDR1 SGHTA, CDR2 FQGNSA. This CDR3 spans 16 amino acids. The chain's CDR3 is CASSLVPEGLNYGYTF. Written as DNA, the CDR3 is TGTGCCAGCAGCTTAGTTCCTGAGGGCCTTAACTATGGCTACACCTTC.

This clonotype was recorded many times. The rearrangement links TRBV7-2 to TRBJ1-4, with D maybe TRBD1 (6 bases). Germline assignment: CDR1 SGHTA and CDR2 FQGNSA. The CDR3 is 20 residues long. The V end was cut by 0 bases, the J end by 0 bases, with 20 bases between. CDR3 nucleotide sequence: TGTGCCAGCAGCTTAGCGTCGCCGGGACACAGAAGAACAACTAATGAAAAACTGTTTTTT. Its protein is CASSLASPGHRRTTNEKLFF.

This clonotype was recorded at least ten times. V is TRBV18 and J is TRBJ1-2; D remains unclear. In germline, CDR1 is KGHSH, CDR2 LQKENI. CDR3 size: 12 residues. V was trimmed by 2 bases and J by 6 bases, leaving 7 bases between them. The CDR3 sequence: CASSPKGDGYTF. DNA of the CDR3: TGTGCCAGCTCACCAAAGGGAGATGGCTACACCTTC.

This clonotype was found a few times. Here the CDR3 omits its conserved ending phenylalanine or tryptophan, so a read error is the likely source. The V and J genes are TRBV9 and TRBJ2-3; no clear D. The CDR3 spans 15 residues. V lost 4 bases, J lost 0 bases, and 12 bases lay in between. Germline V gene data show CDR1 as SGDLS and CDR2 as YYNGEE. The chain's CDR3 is CASSLRAASTDTQYS. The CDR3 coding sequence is TGTGCCAGCAGCTTAAGGGCAGCTAGCACAGATACGCAGTATTCT.

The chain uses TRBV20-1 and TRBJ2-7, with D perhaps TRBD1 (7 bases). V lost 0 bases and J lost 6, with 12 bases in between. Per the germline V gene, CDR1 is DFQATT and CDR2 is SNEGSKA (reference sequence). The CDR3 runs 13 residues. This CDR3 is CSARDGQGGEQYF. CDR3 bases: TGCAGTGCTAGAGACGGGCAGGGGGGCGAGCAGTACTTC.

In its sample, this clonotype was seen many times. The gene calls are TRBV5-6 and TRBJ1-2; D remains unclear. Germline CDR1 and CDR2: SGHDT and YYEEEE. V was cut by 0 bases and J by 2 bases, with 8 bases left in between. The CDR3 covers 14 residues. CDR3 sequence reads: CASSLVSENYGYTF. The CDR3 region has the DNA TGTGCCAGCAGCTTGGTTTCGGAGAACTATGGCTACACCTTC.

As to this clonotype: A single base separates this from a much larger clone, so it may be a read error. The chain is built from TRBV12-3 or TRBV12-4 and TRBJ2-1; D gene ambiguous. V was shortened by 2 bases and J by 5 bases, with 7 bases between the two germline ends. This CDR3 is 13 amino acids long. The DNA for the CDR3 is TGTGCCAGCAGTTTACTGCAGAACAATGAGCAGTTCTTC. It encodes CASSLLQNNEQFF.

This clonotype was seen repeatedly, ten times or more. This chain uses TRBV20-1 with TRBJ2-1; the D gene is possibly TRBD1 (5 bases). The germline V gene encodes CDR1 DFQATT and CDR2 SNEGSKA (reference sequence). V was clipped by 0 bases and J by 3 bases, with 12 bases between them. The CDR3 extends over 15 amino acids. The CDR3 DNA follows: TGCAGTGCTAGAGATAGGGGATTTAACTACAATGAGCAGTTCTTC. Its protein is CSARDRGFNYNEQFF.

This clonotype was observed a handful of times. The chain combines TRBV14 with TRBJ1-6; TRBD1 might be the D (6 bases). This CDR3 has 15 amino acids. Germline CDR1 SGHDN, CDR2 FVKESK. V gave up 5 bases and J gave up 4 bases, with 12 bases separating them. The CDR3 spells CASSTRTDYNSPLHF. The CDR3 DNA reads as TGTGCCAGCAGCACCCGGACAGATTATAATTCACCCCTCCACTTT.

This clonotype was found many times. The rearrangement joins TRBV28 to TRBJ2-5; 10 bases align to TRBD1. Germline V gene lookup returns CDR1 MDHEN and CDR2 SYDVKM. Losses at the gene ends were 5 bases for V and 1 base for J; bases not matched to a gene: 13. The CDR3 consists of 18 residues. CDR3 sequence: CASSRTRSRTGGQETQYF. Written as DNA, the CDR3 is TGTGCCAGCAGTCGCACCCGCTCCCGGACAGGGGGCCAAGAGACCCAGTACTTC.

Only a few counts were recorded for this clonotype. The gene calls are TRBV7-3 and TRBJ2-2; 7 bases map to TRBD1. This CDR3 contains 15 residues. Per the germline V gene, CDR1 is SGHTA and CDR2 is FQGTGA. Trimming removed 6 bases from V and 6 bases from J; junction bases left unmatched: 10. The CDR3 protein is CASSDRAGGSGELFF. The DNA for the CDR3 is TGTGCCAGCAGTGATAGGGCAGGGGGTTCCGGGGAGCTGTTTTTT.

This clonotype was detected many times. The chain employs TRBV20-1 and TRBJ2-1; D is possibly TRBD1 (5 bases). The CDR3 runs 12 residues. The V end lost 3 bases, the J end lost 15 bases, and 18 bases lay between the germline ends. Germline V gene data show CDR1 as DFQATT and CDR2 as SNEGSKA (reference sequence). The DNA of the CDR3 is TGCAGTGCTAGTTTTGCCCTGCAGGGTACGTTCTTC. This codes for CSASFALQGTFF.

In nucleotides, the CDR3 is TGTGCCAGCAGTAGACGAACTAGCGGGAGTCTCCGCAATGAGCAGTTCTTC. Its translation: CASSRRTSGSLRNEQFF. V gene TRBV12-3 or TRBV12-4 combines with J gene TRBJ2-1, with 11 bases matching TRBD2. The CDR3 is 17 amino acids. V trimming: 5 bases; J trimming: 6 bases; junction bases outside the gene matches: 12.

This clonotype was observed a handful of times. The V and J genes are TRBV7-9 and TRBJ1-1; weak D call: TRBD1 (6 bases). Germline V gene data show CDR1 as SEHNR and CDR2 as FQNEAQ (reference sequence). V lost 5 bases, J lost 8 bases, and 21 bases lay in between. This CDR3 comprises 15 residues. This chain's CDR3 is CASSPRGGRGSEAFF. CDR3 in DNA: TGTGCCAGCAGCCCTCGCGGGGGGCGCGGTAGCGAAGCTTTCTTT.